These 32 T cell receptor beta chains were all obtained from the same sample, sequenced in a study of T cells after posttransplantation cyclophosphamide. Here immunoSEQ multiplex PCR was the method, and the copy in TCRdb shows in-frame clones only, minus some. The sample has under 40,000 clones, none seen only once. The sequenced sample consisted of PBMCs. The receptors here all came from a woman aged 45-65 years in good health and a related stem cell transplant donor.

The sample holds a few counts of this clone. The chain has TRBV11-2 and TRBJ1-1; D call uncertain. CDR1 is SGHAT and CDR2 is FQNNGV in the germline V gene. The CDR3 covers 15 residues. Trimming stripped 5 bases from V and 5 bases from J, with 18 bases between. CDR3 region: CASSPSRYGQTEAFF. Here the CDR3 DNA reads TGTGCCAGCAGCCCCTCCCGCTACGGTCAAACTGAAGCTTTCTTT.

The chain couples TRBV5-1 to TRBJ1-1, with D tentatively TRBD1 (6 bases). Germline V gene sequence: CDR1 SGHRS, CDR2 YFSETQ. V was cut by 4 bases and J by 0 bases, with 7 bases left in between. This CDR3 region has 13 residues. The CDR3 nucleotides read TGCGCCAGCAGCCCAGGGGTGAACACTGAAGCTTTCTTT. This sequence encodes CASSPGVNTEAFF.

Only a few counts were recorded for this clone. This chain links TRBV7-3 with TRBJ2-2, with 9 bases lining up with TRBD2. Trimming removed 4 bases from V and 6 bases from J; junction bases left unmatched: 12. This CDR3 spans 17 amino acids. Germline loops: CDR1 SGHTA, CDR2 FQGTGA. The CDR3: CASSSPSGTSLAGELFF. In nucleotides, the CDR3 is TGTGCCAGCAGCTCCCCCTCCGGGACTAGCTTAGCCGGGGAGCTGTTTTTT.

This clone was detected many times. The CDR3 spells CASSERSGPLYNEQFF. CDR3 in DNA: TGCGCCAGCAGTGAAAGAAGCGGTCCCCTATACAATGAGCAGTTCTTC. The chain has TRBV10-1 and TRBJ2-1; D possibly corresponds to TRBD2 (5 bases). The CDR3 is 16 amino acids. Trimming shortened V by 3 bases and J by 4 bases, and 16 bases separated the two germline ends. CDR1 and CDR2 from the germline V gene are WNHNN and SYGVQD (reference sequence).

This clone was seen at least ten times. This rearrangement joins TRBV2 to TRBJ1-3; 7 positions agree with TRBD1. The CDR3 covers 13 residues. Germline V gene lookup returns CDR1 SNHLY and CDR2 FYNNEI. Trimming at V came to 4 bases and at J to 3 bases, leaving 0 bases not matched to a gene. CDR3 in DNA: TGTGCCAGCAGTGGGGACAGTGGAAACACCATATATTTT. It specifies CASSGDSGNTIYF. Drawing the rest from reference TRBV2 and TRBJ1-3, the complete variable domain is EPEVTQTPSHQVTQMGQEVILRCVPISNHLYFYWYRQILGQKVEFLVSFYNNEISEKSEIFDDQFSVERPDGSNFTLKIRSTKLEDSAMYFCASSGDSGNTIYFGEGSWLTVV.

This clone was seen repeatedly, ten times or more. The chain uses TRBV4-1 and TRBJ2-3, with TRBD1 matching over 9 bases. Trimming removed 4 bases from V and 3 bases from J; junction bases left unmatched: 8. The CDR3 extends over 16 amino acids. Germline CDR1 reads MGHRA; CDR2 reads YSYEKL. The DNA of the CDR3 is TGCGCCAGCAGCCGGCCCGGGACAGGGAGAACAGATACGCAGTATTTT. This sequence encodes CASSRPGTGRTDTQYF.

This clone was counted many times. The V call is TRBV28, the J call TRBJ1-2; TRBD1 agrees at 7 bases. The J segment lost 4 bases and the V segment lost 5 bases, leaving 7 bases of the junction unmatched. In germline, CDR1 is MDHEN, CDR2 SYDVKM. This CDR3 region has 14 residues. The CDR3 nucleotides are TGTGCCAGCAGTGACAGGGTCATCTTCTATGGCTACACCTTC. This translates into CASSDRVIFYGYTF.

This clone was observed at least ten times. V is TRBV7-3 and J is TRBJ2-5; D gene ambiguous. V dropped 8 bases and J dropped 8 bases, with 12 bases sitting between them. Germline values: CDR1 SGHTA, CDR2 FQGTGA. This CDR3 contains 11 residues. The CDR3 region has the DNA TGTGCCAGCTCCCCAAGGCCAACCCAGTACTTC. This sequence encodes CASSPRPTQYF.

This clone was picked up many times. The rearrangement uses TRBV9 and TRBJ2-2; D possibly corresponds to TRBD1 (5 bases). Germline CDR1 SGDLS, CDR2 YYNGEE. This CDR3 is built from 15 residues. V was pared by 0 bases and J by 0 bases, with 6 bases between. In DNA, the CDR3 is TGTGCCAGCAGCGTAGGGACATCGAACACCGGGGAGCTGTTTTTT. It codes for CASSVGTSNTGELFF.

The table lists this clone with many counts. V usage is TRBV12-3 or TRBV12-4 and J usage is TRBJ1-1, with 7 nucleotides matching TRBD1. V shed 3 bases, J shed 6 bases, and the junction held 7 bases outside the gene matches. The CDR3 contains 14 residues. The DNA for the CDR3 is TGTGCCAGCAGTTTCACAGGGGTGGTCGCTGAAGCTTTCTTT. It translates to CASSFTGVVAEAFF.

This clone was seen at least ten times. The chain has TRBV28 and TRBJ2-7; TRBD2 aligns across 8 bases. CDR1 is MDHEN, CDR2 SYDVKM, per germline. J was trimmed by 0 bases and V by 5 bases; bases with no gene match: 12. The CDR3 sequence is 17 residues long. The CDR3 protein is CASSLADSGTSSYEQYF. The CDR3 coding sequence is TGTGCCAGCAGTCTGGCCGATAGCGGGACCTCCTCCTACGAGCAGTACTTC.

This clone was detected ten times or more. The chain recombines TRBV11-2 with TRBJ2-1, with D maybe TRBD1 (6 bases). V lost 7 bases, J lost 2 bases, and 12 bases lay in between. Germline-derived CDR1 and CDR2 are SGHAT and FQNNGV. The CDR3 covers 14 residues. CDR3 bases: TGTGCCAGCAACAACAGGGAGACCTACAATGAGCAGTTCTTC. It specifies CASNNRETYNEQFF.

This clone was observed at least ten times. The rearrangement joins TRBV6-6 to TRBJ1-1; no definite D call. The CDR3 covers 13 residues. The V end lost 8 bases, the J end lost 1 base, and 11 bases lay between the germline ends. CDR1 and CDR2 (germline): MNHNY, SVGAGI (reference sequence). CDR3 sequence: CASRRAENTEAFF. DNA of the CDR3: TGTGCCAGCCGTAGAGCGGAGAACACTGAAGCTTTCTTT.

This clone has ten or more counts. The V gene is TRBV7-3, the J gene TRBJ2-1, with D perhaps assigned TRBD1 or TRBD2 (6 bases each). Looked up from germline, CDR1 is SGHTA and CDR2 is FQGTGA. V shed 5 bases and J shed 7 bases, with 18 bases lying between them. This CDR3 region has 15 residues. The CDR3 sequence is CASSPRGTGRNEQFF. In nucleotides, the CDR3 is TGTGCCAGCAGCCCTCGGGGTACAGGGAGGAATGAGCAGTTCTTC.

This clone was counted at least ten times. This chain joins TRBV27 and TRBJ1-5; TRBD1 is a possible D gene (5 bases). V gave up 3 bases and J gave up 7 bases, with 13 bases separating them. This CDR3 has 14 residues. CDR1 MNHEY and CDR2 SMNVEV come from the germline V gene (reference sequence). The DNA for the CDR3 is TGTGCCAGCAGTTTGTACTTTCAGGGCCAGCCCCAGCATTTT. This sequence encodes CASSLYFQGQPQHF.

This clone was counted many times. J is TRBJ2-1 and V is TRBV29-1; TRBD1 matches at 9 bases. The CDR3 loop spans 12 amino acids. V trimming: 7 bases; J trimming: 8 bases; junction bases outside the gene matches: 6. Germline V CDR1 and CDR2: SQVTM, ANQGSEA. The DNA of the CDR3 is TGCAGCGGGGGACAGGGCATGGATGAGCAGTTCTTC. Protein: CSGGQGMDEQFF.

This clone has ten or more counts. The gene calls are TRBV19 and TRBJ2-2, with D possibly TRBD2 on 5 matching bases. V was trimmed by 5 bases and J by 6 bases, leaving 13 bases between them. CDR1 and CDR2 from the germline V gene are LNHDA and SQIVND (reference sequence). The CDR3 runs 14 residues. CDR3 nucleotide sequence: TGTGCCAGTAGTCAGGACTGGGTCGCCGGGGAGCTGTTTTTT. Translating it yields CASSQDWVAGELFF.

This clone occurred many times. The rearrangement uses TRBV2 and TRBJ1-4; D possibly corresponds to TRBD1 (6 bases). Trimming left V 6 bases short and J 0 bases short, with 14 bases between. Germline loops: CDR1 SNHLY, CDR2 FYNNEI. The CDR3 has 16 residues. This chain's CDR3 is CASRNRDAATNEKLFF. CDR3 sequence (DNA): TGTGCCAGCAGAAACAGGGACGCCGCAACTAATGAAAAACTGTTTTTT.

This clone was counted ten times or more. V gene TRBV28 combines with J gene TRBJ2-1; 7 bases align to TRBD1. The CDR3 runs 14 residues. Trimming cost V 8 bases and J 8 bases; bases outside gene matches: 12. CDR1 is MDHEN and CDR2 is SYDVKM in the germline V gene. The CDR3 sequence: CASRYPGQWDEQFF. The CDR3 coding sequence is TGTGCCAGCCGTTACCCGGGACAGTGGGATGAGCAGTTCTTC.

The rearrangement uses TRBV12-3 or TRBV12-4 and TRBJ2-2, with 8 nucleotides matching TRBD2. The CDR3 is 15 amino acids. V lost 7 bases to trimming and J lost 2 bases; unmatched junction nucleotides: 6. The CDR3 bases are TGTGCCAGCACCCTACTAGCGGATAACACCGGGGAGCTGTTTTTT. Residues: CASTLLADNTGELFF.

This clone was picked up many times. V gene TRBV19 combines with J gene TRBJ1-5; TRBD1 might be the D (5 bases). Trimming pared 7 bases from V and 6 bases from J, leaving 13 bases between. The CDR3 length is 13 residues. The germline V gene encodes CDR1 LNHDA and CDR2 SQIVND (reference sequence). This CDR3 is CASNEGLGQPQHF. CDR3 nucleotides: TGTGCCAGTAATGAGGGGCTGGGTCAGCCCCAGCATTTT.

The table lists this clone with many counts. The chain is built from TRBV7-3 and TRBJ2-3; D ambiguous. The germline V gene has CDR1 SGHTA and CDR2 FQGTGA. V was trimmed by 4 bases and J by 4 bases, leaving 12 bases between them. This CDR3 spans 14 amino acids. Here the CDR3 DNA reads TGTGCCAGCAGCTCTGCAGCGACCCCAGATACGCAGTATTTT. Encoded protein: CASSSAATPDTQYF.

The chain links TRBV2 to TRBJ1-1, with TRBD1 matching 8 bases. Germline V gives CDR1 SNHLY, CDR2 FYNNEI. Trimming at V came to 8 bases and at J to 6 bases, leaving 5 bases not matched to a gene. The CDR3 extends over 12 amino acids. The CDR3 sequence: CASGQGWSEAFF. The CDR3 DNA reads TGTGCCAGCGGACAGGGTTGGTCTGAAGCTTTCTTT. The variable domain in full, completed from reference TRBV2 and TRBJ1-1, reads EPEVTQTPSHQVTQMGQEVILRCVPISNHLYFYWYRQILGQKVEFLVSFYNNEISEKSEIFDDQFSVERPDGSNFTLKIRSTKLEDSAMYFCASGQGWSEAFFGQGTRLTVV.

Many counts were recorded for this clone. The chain uses TRBV18 and TRBJ2-7, with no clear D. V lost 3 bases and J lost 2, with 11 bases in between. CDR1 and CDR2 (germline): KGHSH, LQKENI. The CDR3 contains 14 residues. The DNA of the CDR3 is TGTGCCAGCTCACCCACAGTGTTGACCTACGAGCAGTACTTC. Protein: CASSPTVLTYEQYF.

At least ten counts were recorded for this clone. The rearrangement links TRBV7-9 to TRBJ2-3, with 12 nucleotides matching TRBD2. CDR1 and CDR2 from the germline V gene are SEHNR and FQNEAQ (reference sequence). This CDR3 has 17 amino acids. The trim removed 5 bases at V and 0 bases at J, leaving 6 bases unmatched. CDR3 DNA sequence: TGTGCCAGCAGCAAAAAACTAGCGGGAGGTAGCACAGATACGCAGTATTTT. It translates to CASSKKLAGGSTDTQYF.

This clone was observed at least ten times. V is TRBV6-6 and J is TRBJ1-4; maybe TRBD1 (6 bases). CDR1 is MNHNY, CDR2 SVGAGI, per germline (reference sequence). Trimming left V 4 bases short and J 8 bases short, with 14 bases between. This CDR3 spans 14 amino acids. The chain's CDR3 is CASSWGGGSEKLFF. For the CDR3, the DNA is TGTGCCAGCAGTTGGGGGGGCGGGAGCGAAAAACTGTTTTTT.

This clone was picked up many times. The chain carries TRBV7-2 and TRBJ1-3, with 7 bases identical to TRBD1. CDR3 size: 16 residues. Germline V lookup: CDR1 SGHTA, CDR2 FQGNSA. With V trimmed by 6 bases and J by 1 base, 9 bases remained unmatched. The CDR3 DNA sequence: TGTGCCAGCAGTGTTAGGGGGCGGCTATCTGGAAACACCATATATTTT. Protein sequence: CASSVRGRLSGNTIYF. The whole variable domain, filled in from reference TRBV7-2 and TRBJ1-3, reads GAGVSQSPSNKVTEKGKDVELRCDPISGHTALYWYRQSLGQGLEFLIYFQGNSAPDKSGLPSDRFSAERTGGSVSTLTIQRTQQEDSAVYLCASSVRGRLSGNTIYFGEGSWLTVV.

This clone was recorded many times. The genes are TRBV29-1 and TRBJ1-4; D call uncertain. The germline V gene has CDR1 SQVTM and CDR2 ANQGSEA. The CDR3 covers 14 residues. V lost 2 bases, J lost 5 bases, and 12 bases lay in between. CDR3: CSVELARWNEKLFF. Written as DNA, the CDR3 is TGCAGCGTTGAACTTGCCAGGTGGAATGAAAAACTGTTTTTT. The complete variable domain, with remaining parts taken from reference TRBV29-1 and TRBJ1-4, reads SAVISQKPSRDICQRGTSLTIQCQVDSQVTMMFWYRQQPGQSLTLIATANQGSEATYESGFVIDKFPISRPNLTFSTLTVSNMSPEDSSIYLCSVELARWNEKLFFGSGTQLSVL.

This clone was counted at least ten times. The rearrangement links TRBV5-1 to TRBJ2-1; D remains ambiguous. Germline V gene data show CDR1 as SGHRS and CDR2 as YFSETQ. The CDR3 extends over 15 amino acids. The V and J ends lost 4 bases and 0 bases respectively, with 11 bases between them. CDR3: CASSPVELSYNEQFF. CDR3 in DNA: TGCGCCAGCAGCCCCGTAGAGCTCTCCTACAATGAGCAGTTCTTC.

This clone has a count of ten or more. V usage is TRBV19 and J usage is TRBJ2-7; TRBD1 agrees at 7 bases. The junction had 6 bases not matched to a gene; V was cut back by 4 bases and J by 3 bases. This CDR3 is 14 amino acids long. The germline V gene has CDR1 LNHDA and CDR2 SQIVND (reference sequence). CDR3 sequence: CASSTGTADYEQYF. CDR3 nucleotides: TGTGCCAGTAGTACCGGGACAGCGGACTACGAGCAGTACTTC.

This clone was seen ten or more times. The chain links TRBV7-3 to TRBJ2-1, with unresolved D. CDR3 length equals 13 residues. The V and J ends lost 1 base and 7 bases respectively, with 8 bases between them. Germline-derived CDR1 and CDR2 are SGHTA and FQGTGA. The CDR3 loop reads CASSLSLANEQFF. The CDR3, as DNA: TGTGCCAGCAGCTTAAGTCTCGCGAATGAGCAGTTCTTC. Looking up the rest from reference TRBV7-3 and TRBJ2-1 gives the full variable domain: GAGVSQTPSNKVTEKGKYVELRCDPISGHTALYWYRQSLGQGPEFLIYFQGTGAADDSGLPNDRFFAVRPEGSVSTLKIQRTERGDSAVYLCASSLSLANEQFFGPGTRLTVL.

This clone came up many times. The V call is TRBV27, the J call TRBJ1-3, with D unresolved. CDR1 is MNHEY, CDR2 SMNVEV, per germline (reference sequence). This CDR3 has 14 residues. V shed 4 bases and J shed 0 bases, with 7 bases lying between them. The CDR3 sequence is CASSSVHSGNTIYF. DNA of the CDR3: TGTGCCAGCAGTTCGGTCCACTCTGGAAACACCATATATTTT.